The clone carrying this T cell receptor beta chain was observed a handful of times. Its specificity is not known. The ends lost 4 bases at V and 2 bases at J; junction bases unmatched: 3. The CDR3 loop spans 17 amino acids. The germline V gene encodes CDR1 MGHRA and CDR2 YSYEKL. This record belongs to a study of spatial heterogeneity in lung cancer. Looking at the study overall: Approximately two years after resection was the median timing of the follow-up PBMC samples, which were sequenced when available.

Overall study findings and caveats: Ubiquitous expanded tumor TCRs showed up in blood more at resection than follow-up.

TCR cDNA molecules each carried a unique molecular identifier. TCRdb fed the 5' RACE reads into MiXCR, producing one record per CDR3 protein. The table records some 120,000 distinct CDR3 sequences, more than 10% of them present only once. Time point noted: blood at routine non-recurrence follow-up after resection. From tumor, nontumor lung or frozen PBMC, whole RNA was taken unsorted for sequencing. The sample was PBMCs, taken at follow-up. The receptor was isolated from a male donor with early-stage non-small cell lung cancer. J is TRBJ2-2 and V is TRBV4-1, with 14 positions matching TRBD2. This CDR3 is CASSRGLAGGNTGELFF. DNA for the CDR3: TGCGCCAGCAGCCGAGGACTAGCGGGGGGTAACACCGGGGAGCTGTTTTTT.